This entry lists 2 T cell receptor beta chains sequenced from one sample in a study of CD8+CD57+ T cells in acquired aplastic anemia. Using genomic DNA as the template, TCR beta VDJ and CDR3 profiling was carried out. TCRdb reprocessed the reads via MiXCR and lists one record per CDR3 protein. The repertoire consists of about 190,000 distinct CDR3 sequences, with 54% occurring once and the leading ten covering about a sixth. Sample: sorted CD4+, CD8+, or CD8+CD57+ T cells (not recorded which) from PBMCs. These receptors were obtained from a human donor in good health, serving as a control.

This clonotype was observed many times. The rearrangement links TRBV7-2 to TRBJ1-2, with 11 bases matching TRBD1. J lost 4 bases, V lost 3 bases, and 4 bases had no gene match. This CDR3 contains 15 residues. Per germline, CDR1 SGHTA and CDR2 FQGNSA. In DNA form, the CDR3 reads TGTGCCAGCAGCTTCACCGGGACAGGGGGCTATGGCTACACCTTC. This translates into CASSFTGTGGYGYTF.

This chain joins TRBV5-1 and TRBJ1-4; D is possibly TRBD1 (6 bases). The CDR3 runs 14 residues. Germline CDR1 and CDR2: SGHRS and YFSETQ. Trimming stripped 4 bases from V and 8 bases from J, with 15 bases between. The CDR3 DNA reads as TGCGCCAGCAGCGTGACAGGATCTACAGAAAAACTGTTTTTT. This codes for CASSVTGSTEKLFF.